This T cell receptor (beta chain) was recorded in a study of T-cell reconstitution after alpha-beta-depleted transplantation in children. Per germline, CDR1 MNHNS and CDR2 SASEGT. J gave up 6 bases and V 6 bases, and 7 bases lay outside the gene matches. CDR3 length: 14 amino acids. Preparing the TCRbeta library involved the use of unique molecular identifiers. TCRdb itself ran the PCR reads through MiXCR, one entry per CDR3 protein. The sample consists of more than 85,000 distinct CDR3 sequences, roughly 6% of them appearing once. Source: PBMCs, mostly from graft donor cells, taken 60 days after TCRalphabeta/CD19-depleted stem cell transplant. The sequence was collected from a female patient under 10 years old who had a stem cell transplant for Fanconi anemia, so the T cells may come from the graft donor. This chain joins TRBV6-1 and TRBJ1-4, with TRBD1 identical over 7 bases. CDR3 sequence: CASRTGTSHEKLFF. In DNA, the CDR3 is TGTGCCAGCAGGACAGGGACTAGCCATGAAAAACTGTTTTTT.